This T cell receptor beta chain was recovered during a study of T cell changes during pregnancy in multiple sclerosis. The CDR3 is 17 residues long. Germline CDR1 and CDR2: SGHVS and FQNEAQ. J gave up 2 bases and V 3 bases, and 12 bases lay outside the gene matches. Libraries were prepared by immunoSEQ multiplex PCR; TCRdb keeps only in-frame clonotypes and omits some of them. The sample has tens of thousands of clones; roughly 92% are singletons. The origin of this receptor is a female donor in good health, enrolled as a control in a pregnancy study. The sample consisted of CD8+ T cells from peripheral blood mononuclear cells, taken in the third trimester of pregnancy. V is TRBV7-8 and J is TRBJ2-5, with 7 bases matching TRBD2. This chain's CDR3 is CASSFLQWGTKQETQYF. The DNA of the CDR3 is TGTGCCAGCAGCTTCCTCCAGTGGGGGACTAAACAAGAGACCCAGTACTTC. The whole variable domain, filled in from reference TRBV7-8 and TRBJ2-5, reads GAGVSQSPRYKVAKRGQDVALRCDPISGHVSLFWYQQALGQGPEFLTYFQNEAQLDKSGLPSDRFFAERPEGSVSTLKIQRTQQEDSAVYLCASSFLQWGTKQETQYFGPGTRLLVL.